This record covers a single T cell receptor beta chain. Libraries were prepared by immunoSEQ multiplex PCR; TCRdb keeps only in-frame clonotypes and omits some of them. The sample lists 150,000 to 170,000 clones, 88% occurring once. The CDR3 loop spans 13 amino acids. Trimming shortened V by 6 bases and J by 4 bases, and 12 bases separated the two germline ends. Germline CDR1 reads WSHSY; CDR2 reads SAAADI. The record originates from a study of T cell responses to AZD1222 COVID-19 vaccine. The receptor was derived from an adult in good health. Here the sequenced sample was peripheral blood, taken on day 0 of AZD1222 vaccination. The chain combines TRBV10-2 with TRBJ1-1; TRBD1 might be the D (6 bases). The CDR3, as DNA: TGCGCCAGCAGGATGGGGGGGCCCACTGAAGCTTTCTTT. It is translated as CASRMGGPTEAFF.